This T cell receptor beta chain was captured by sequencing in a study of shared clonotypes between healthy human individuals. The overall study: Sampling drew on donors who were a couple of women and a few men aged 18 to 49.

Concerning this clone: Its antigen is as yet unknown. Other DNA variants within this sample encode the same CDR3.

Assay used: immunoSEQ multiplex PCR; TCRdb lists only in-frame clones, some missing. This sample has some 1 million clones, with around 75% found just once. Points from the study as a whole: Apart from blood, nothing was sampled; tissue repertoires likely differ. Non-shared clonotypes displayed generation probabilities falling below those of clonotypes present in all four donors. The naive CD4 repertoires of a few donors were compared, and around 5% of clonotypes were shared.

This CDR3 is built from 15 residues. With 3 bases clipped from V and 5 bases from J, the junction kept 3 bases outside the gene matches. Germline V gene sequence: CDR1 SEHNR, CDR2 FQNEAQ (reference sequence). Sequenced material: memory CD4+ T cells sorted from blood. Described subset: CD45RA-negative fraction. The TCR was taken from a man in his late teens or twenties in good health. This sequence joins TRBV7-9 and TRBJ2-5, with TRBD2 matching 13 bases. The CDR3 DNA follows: TGTGCCAGCAGCTTGGGACTAGCGGGGAGCGAGACCCAGTACTTC. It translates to CASSLGLAGSETQYF.